This TCR beta chain was recovered during a study of graft-versus-host responses after intestinal transplantation. In the study overall: Recipients were given multivisceral, liver-intestinal, or isolated intestinal transplants. Broader study findings: Individuals who had graft-donor T cell macrochimerism had allografts that showed high graft-versus-host to host-versus-graft clonal ratios.

Graft-derived tissue was subjected to processing to liberate intraepithelial and lamina propria lymphocytes. The V segment lost 4 bases and the J segment 9 bases; nucleotides outside the gene matches: 7. Germline CDR1 and CDR2: MNHNY and SVGAGI (reference sequence). The CDR3 runs to 14 residues. With respect to this clone: Its antigen is as yet unknown.

Sequencing used immunoSEQ multiplex PCR; TCRdb keeps in-frame clones, though not all of them. The data show 1,500 to 2,000 clones, about 90% seen once. V usage is TRBV6-6 and J usage is TRBJ1-3; 9 bases are a match to TRBD1. The sample consisted of ileum tissue, taken roughly 53 weeks after intestinal transplantation. The TCR was taken from a human patient who received an intestinal transplant, so some T cells may come from the graft donor. The CDR3: CASSSDRGGLTIYF. The CDR3 bases are TGTGCCAGCAGTTCGGACAGGGGAGGGCTCACCATATATTTT.